This T cell receptor (beta chain) was identified during a study of blood T cell repertoires in COVID-19. Authors' analysis steps: Estimation of nucleated cell counts was performed using reference gene primer amplification. This table comes from immunoSEQ multiplex PCR, and its TCRdb copy is limited to in-frame clones, with some not included. V and J calls and clone size are copied from that table; D and trimming were computed from the DNA. The data hold approximately 170,000 clones, with approximately 90% observed a single time. This CDR3 comprises 13 residues. The V end lost 3 bases, the J end lost 1 base, and 6 bases lay between the germline ends. Per germline, CDR1 KGHSH and CDR2 LQKENI.

Sequencing was performed on peripheral blood. This TCR derives from a man aged 50 to 60 who had recovered from COVID-19. The chain combines TRBV18 with TRBJ1-1, with D uncertain. CDR3 sequence: CASSPPGNTEAFF. DNA of the CDR3: TGTGCCAGCTCACCTCCAGGGAACACTGAAGCTTTCTTT.